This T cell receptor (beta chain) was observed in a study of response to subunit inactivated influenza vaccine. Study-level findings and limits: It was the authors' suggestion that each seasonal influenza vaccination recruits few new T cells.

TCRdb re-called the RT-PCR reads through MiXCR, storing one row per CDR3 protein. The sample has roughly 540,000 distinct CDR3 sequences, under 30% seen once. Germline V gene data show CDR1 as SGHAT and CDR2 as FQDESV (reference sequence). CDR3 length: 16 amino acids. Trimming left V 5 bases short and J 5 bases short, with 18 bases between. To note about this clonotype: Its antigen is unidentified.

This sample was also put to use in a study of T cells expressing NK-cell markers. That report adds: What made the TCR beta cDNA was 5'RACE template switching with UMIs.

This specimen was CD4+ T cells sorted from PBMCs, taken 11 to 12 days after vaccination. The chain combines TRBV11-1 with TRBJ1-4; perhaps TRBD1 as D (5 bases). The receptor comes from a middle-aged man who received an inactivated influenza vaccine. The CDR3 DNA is TGTGCCAGCAGCCCCCCGGGGGGAAACCACAATGAAAAACTGTTTTTT. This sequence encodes CASSPPGGNHNEKLFF.